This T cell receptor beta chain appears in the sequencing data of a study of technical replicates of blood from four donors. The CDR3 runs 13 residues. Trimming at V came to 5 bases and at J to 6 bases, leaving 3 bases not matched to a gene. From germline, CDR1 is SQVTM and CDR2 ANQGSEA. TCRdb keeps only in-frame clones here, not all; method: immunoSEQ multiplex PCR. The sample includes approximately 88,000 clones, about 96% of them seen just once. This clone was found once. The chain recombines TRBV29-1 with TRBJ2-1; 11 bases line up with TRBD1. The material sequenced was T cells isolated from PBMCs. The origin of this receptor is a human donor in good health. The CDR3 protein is CSVSGTGGNEQFF. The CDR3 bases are TGCAGCGTTTCCGGGACAGGGGGCAATGAGCAGTTCTTC.